This is a list of T cell receptor beta chains from one sample in a study of sequential checkpoint blockade in melanoma. Generated by immunoSEQ multiplex PCR, the TCRdb table keeps only in-frame clones and is missing some. The sample has about 28,000 clones; 85% to 90% are singletons. The sequenced sample was CD8+ T cells sorted from blood (inferred from file names), obtained from a patient given nivolumab and ipilimumab in sequence. The origin of the receptors is a human donor with melanoma. CDR3s include the opening cysteine and the closing phenylalanine or tryptophan. A D gene is named only where the DNA matches it firmly. Rows give clone size only sometimes, using once, few, many, or a class for an expanded clone.

D gene	V gene	J gene	clone size	CDR3 DNA	CDR3 protein
-	TRBV7-7	TRBJ2-1	-	TGTGCTAGCAGCTTAGGTGCTATTCCCCACAATGAGCAGTTCTTC	CASSLGAIPHNEQFF
TRBD2	TRBV13	TRBJ2-5	-	TGTGCCAGCAGCCCCCTAGGGAGCGGGGTCCAAGAGACCCAGTACTTC	CASSPLGSGVQETQYF
-	TRBV27	TRBJ2-5	-	TGTGCCAGCAGTCTAACTCGACAGGTTGGGGAGACCCAGTACTTC	CASSLTRQVGETQYF
TRBD1	TRBV7-9	TRBJ1-1	-	TGTGCCAGCAGAGACAGGGGGGAGACTGAAGCTTTCTTT	CASRDRGETEAFF
TRBD1	TRBV9	TRBJ1-2	-	TGTGCCAGCAGCGCACCCACAGGGGGCCACTATGGCTACACCTTC	CASSAPTGGHYGYTF
TRBD1	TRBV19	TRBJ1-5	-	TGTGCCAGTAGTATAGATAGGGGGCTGGGCAATCAGCCCCAGCATTTT	CASSIDRGLGNQPQHF
-	TRBV28	TRBJ2-4	-	TGTGCCAGCAGGGAGGAGGGGATGGGGAACATTCAGTACTTC	CASREEGMGNIQYF
-	TRBV30	TRBJ2-2	-	TGTGCCTTGGAGCACCTGCGGGCCGGGGAGCTGTTTTTT	CALEHLRAGELFF
TRBD2	TRBV6-5	TRBJ2-7	-	TGTGCCAGCAGTTACGGAGCGGGGTACGAGCAGTACTTC	CASSYGAGYEQYF
-	TRBV19	TRBJ2-1	-	TGTGCCAGTAGTATCGGTTCTAGTTTCGGGGAAGAGCAGTTCTTC	CASSIGSSFGEEQFF
TRBD1	TRBV30	TRBJ1-2	-	TGTGCCTTACAGGGGGCGCGTTATGGCTACACCTTC	CALQGARYGYTF
TRBD1	TRBV7-9	TRBJ2-3	once	TGTGCCAGCAGCTTTGGACAGGGGGCGACAGATACGCAGTATTTT	CASSFGQGATDTQYF
-	TRBV4-1	TRBJ1-2	-	TGCGCCAGCAGCCCCTCCGGGGGAGGCTACACCTTC	CASSPSGGGYTF
TRBD1	TRBV7-2	TRBJ1-2	-	TGTGCCAGCAGCTTAGGACGGCAGGGGGACTATGGCTACACCTTC	CASSLGRQGDYGYTF
-	TRBV4-1	TRBJ2-7	-	TGCGCCAGCAGCCAAGACGGTCGCGAGCAGTACTTC	CASSQDGREQYF
-	TRBV27	TRBJ2-7	-	TGTGCCAGCAGTTTAATGGACACCTCCTACGAGCAGTACTTC	CASSLMDTSYEQYF
-	TRBV28	TRBJ2-7	-	TGTGCCAGCAGTTTAGCGGACGAGCAGTACTTC	CASSLADEQYF
TRBD2	TRBV9	TRBJ2-4	-	TGTGCCAGCAGCCCCAGCGGGAGCTTAGCCAAAAACATTCAGTACTTC	CASSPSGSLAKNIQYF
-	TRBV6-5	TRBJ1-6	few	TGTGCCAGCAGTTACTCGTGGGGGCCTCATTCACCCCTCCACTTT	CASSYSWGPHSPLHF
-	TRBV6-5	TRBJ2-5	once	TGTGCCAGCAGCTACCAAGAGACCCAGTACTTC	CASSYQETQYF
-	TRBV27	TRBJ1-2	-	TGTGCCAGCAGTTCCCACCTGACAGTGTCCTATGGCTACACCTTC	CASSSHLTVSYGYTF
-	TRBV19	TRBJ1-5	-	TGTGCCAGTAGTATAGGCGGGGGGGGTCAGCCCCAGCATTTT	CASSIGGGGQPQHF
-	TRBV4-2	TRBJ1-2	-	TGTGCCAGCAGCCAAGATCAGGGGAGCCAGATCTATGGCTACACCTTC	CASSQDQGSQIYGYTF
TRBD1	TRBV6-5	TRBJ1-6	-	TGTGCCAGCAGTGTGGGGACAGTCTATAATTCACCCCTCCACTTT	CASSVGTVYNSPLHF
-	TRBV30	TRBJ1-2	-	TGTGCCTGGAGGAAGGGGCCAGTTAACTATGGCTACACCTTC	CAWRKGPVNYGYTF
-	TRBV9	TRBJ2-5	-	TGTGCCAGCAGCCTCGTGGGAGACCAAGAGACCCAGTACTTC	CASSLVGDQETQYF
-	TRBV5-6	TRBJ1-1	-	TGTGCCAGCAGCCTAGGACTGAATTTGAACACTGAAGCTTTCTTT	CASSLGLNLNTEAFF
-	TRBV29-1	TRBJ2-6	-	TGCAGCGTTGAATCTCTTTCTGGGGCCAACGTCCTGACTTTC	CSVESLSGANVLTF
TRBD1	TRBV5-4	TRBJ2-7	-	TGTGCCAGCAGCCAATGGGACAGAGCCTACGAGCAGTACTTC	CASSQWDRAYEQYF
TRBD1	TRBV27	TRBJ2-2	-	TGTGCCAGCAGCTTCCGGGACAGGGGGCTTTCCACCGGGGAGCTGTTTTTT	CASSFRDRGLSTGELFF
TRBD1	TRBV7-9	TRBJ1-4	-	TGTGCCAGCAGCATCCCCAGGGGGCAGAGACCTGCAACTAATGAAAAACTGTTTTTT	CASSIPRGQRPATNEKLFF
TRBD2	TRBV9	TRBJ2-5	-	TGTGCCAGCAACCCCGGGACTAGCGGGGCCCAAGAGACCCAGTACTTC	CASNPGTSGAQETQYF
-	TRBV6-5	TRBJ1-1	-	TGTGCCAGCAGTTATACAGGGAAGACTGAAGCTTTCTTT	CASSYTGKTEAFF
TRBD1	TRBV4-3	TRBJ2-1	-	TGCGCCAGCAGCCAAGAGGGACAGGGTTTTTACAATGAGCAGTTCTTC	CASSQEGQGFYNEQFF
-	TRBV11-3	TRBJ1-5	-	TGTGCCAGCACCCTAGGGGGGGGCAATCAGCCCCAGCATTTT	CASTLGGGNQPQHF
TRBD2	TRBV4-3	TRBJ2-7	-	TGCGCCAGCAGCCAAGGACTAGCGGGATCCTACGAGCAGTACTTC	CASSQGLAGSYEQYF
TRBD2	TRBV7-7	TRBJ2-5	-	TGTGCTAGCAGCTTAGGTCCGGGACTAGTATCAGAGACCCAGTACTTC	CASSLGPGLVSETQYF
TRBD1	TRBV28	TRBJ2-3	once	TGTGCCAGCAGTTTCCGGGACAGGAGAACAGATACGCAGTATTTT	CASSFRDRRTDTQYF
-	TRBV6-5	TRBJ1-4	-	TGTGCCAGCAGTTCGGGGACACTCTGGACTGAAAAACTGTTTTTT	CASSSGTLWTEKLFF